The present T cell receptor beta chain was sequenced within a study of T cell changes during pregnancy in multiple sclerosis. Assay: immunoSEQ multiplex PCR; the TCRdb copy retains only in-frame clones and omits some. The repertoire holds roughly 72,000 clones, with more than 90% as singletons. The V and J ends lost 3 bases and 1 base, in that order; junction bases with no gene match: 2. CDR3 size: 15 residues. CDR1 KGHSH and CDR2 LQKENI come from the germline V gene. The receptor's source is a female donor with multiple sclerosis, enrolled in a pregnancy study. This specimen was CD4+ T cells from peripheral blood mononuclear cells, taken before pregnancy. This chain joins TRBV18 and TRBJ2-3; 9 bases fit TRBD1. The CDR3 region is CASSPRDRGTDTQYF. In nucleotides, the CDR3 is TGTGCCAGCTCACCCCGGGACAGGGGCACAGATACGCAGTATTTT.